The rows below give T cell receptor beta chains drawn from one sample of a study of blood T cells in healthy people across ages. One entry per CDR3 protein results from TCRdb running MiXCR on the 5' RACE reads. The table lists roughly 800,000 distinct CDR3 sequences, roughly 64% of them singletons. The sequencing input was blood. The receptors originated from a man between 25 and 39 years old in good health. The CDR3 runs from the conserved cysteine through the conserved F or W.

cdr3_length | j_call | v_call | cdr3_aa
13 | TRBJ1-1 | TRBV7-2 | CASSWGHGDEAFF
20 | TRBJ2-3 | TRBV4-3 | CASSQGLAGGGFRSTDTQYF
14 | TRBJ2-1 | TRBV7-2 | CASSFARDYNEQFF
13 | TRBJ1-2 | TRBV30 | CAWSVASSRGYNF
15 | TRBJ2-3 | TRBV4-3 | CASSQDLVPSDTQYF
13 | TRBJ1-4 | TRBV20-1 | CSAAQDGNEKLFF
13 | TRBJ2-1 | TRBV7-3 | CASSLTHGREQFF
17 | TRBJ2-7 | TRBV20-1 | CSARGPSNRTVAYEQYF
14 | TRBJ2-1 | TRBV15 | CATSRFWTGLEQFF
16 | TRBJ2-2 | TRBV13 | CASSLRSGRGTGELFF
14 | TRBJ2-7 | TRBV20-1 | CSAQRLDATYEQYF
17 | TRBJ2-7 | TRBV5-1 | CASSLYRGGGISYEQYF
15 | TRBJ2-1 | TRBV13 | CASRPPGSSYNEQFF
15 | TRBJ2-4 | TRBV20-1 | CSAREESQGLNIQYF
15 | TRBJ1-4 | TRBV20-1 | CSALTSFATNEKLFF
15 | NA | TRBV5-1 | CASSLGGQGVYEQYF
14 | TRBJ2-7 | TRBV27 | CASSRTGPSYEQYF
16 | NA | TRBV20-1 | CSARDGTAPITYEQYF
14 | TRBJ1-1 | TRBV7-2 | CASSLAIPNTEAFF
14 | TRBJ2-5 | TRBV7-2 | CASSLRGWQETQYF
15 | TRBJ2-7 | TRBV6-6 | CASSPGQPPAYEQCF
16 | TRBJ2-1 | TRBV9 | CASSPGAGLGHNEQFF
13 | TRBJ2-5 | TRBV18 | CASQRTREETQYF
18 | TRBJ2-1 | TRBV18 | CASSPPGPARGATNEQFF
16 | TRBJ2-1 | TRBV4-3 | CASSQVSGGPYNEQFF
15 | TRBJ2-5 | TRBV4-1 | CASSGAGAFQETQYF
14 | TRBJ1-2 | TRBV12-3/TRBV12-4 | CASSADRGAYGYTF
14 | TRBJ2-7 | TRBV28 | CASVLGGSGSEQYF
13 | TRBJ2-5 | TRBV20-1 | CSAPPSGQETQYF
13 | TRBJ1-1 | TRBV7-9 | CASSLGESRRAFF
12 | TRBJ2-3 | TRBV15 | CATSRVRNTQYF
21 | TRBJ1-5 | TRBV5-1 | CASSSLQDRPDSPFNNQPQHF
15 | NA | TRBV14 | CASRHGLLYSYEQYF
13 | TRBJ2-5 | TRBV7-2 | CASSLDPRDKEYF
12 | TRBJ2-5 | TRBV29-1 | CSGGGAAKTQYF
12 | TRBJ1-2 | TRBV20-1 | CSASGGNYGYTF
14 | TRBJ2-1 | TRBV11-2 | CASSTRTSVGEQFF
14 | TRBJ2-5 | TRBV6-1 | CASRGTGSIETRYF